A selection of T cell receptor beta chains follows, all from one sample in a study of T cell responses to AZD1222 COVID-19 vaccine. Clones were sequenced by immunoSEQ multiplex PCR, and TCRdb holds only the in-frame ones, with some missing. Of 94,000 or so clones listed, 89% are singletons. The material sequenced was peripheral blood, taken on day 0 of AZD1222 vaccination. The source of these receptors is an adult in good health. Each CDR3 is given with its conserved first and last residue. Fields, in order: clone size, CDR3 length, V gene, J gene, D gene, CDR3 DNA, CDR3 protein. A D gene is named only where the DNA matches it firmly. A row's size may be missing; if present it is once, few, many or a size class.

>-|15|TRBV10-3|TRBJ2-2|-
TGTGCCATCAGTTTTACAGGGTCCGGCACCGGGGAGCTGTTTTTT
CAISFTGSGTGELFF
>-|14|TRBV5-5|TRBJ1-1|-
TGTGCCAGCAGCTTGGGGCAGAAGAACACTGAAGCTTTCTTT
CASSLGQKNTEAFF
>-|16|TRBV5-4|TRBJ1-4|-
TGTGCCAGCAGCTCCACAACAGGGTCGGATAATGAAAAACTGTTTTTT
CASSSTTGSDNEKLFF
>-|16|TRBV14|TRBJ2-2|-
TGTGCCAGCAGCCAAGATGGACACCCAAGAACCGGGGAGCTGTTTTTT
CASSQDGHPRTGELFF
>once|15|TRBV14|TRBJ1-3|-
TGTGCCAGCAGCCAAGACGTGGGGAGTGGAAACACCATATATTTT
CASSQDVGSGNTIYF
>-|20|TRBV6-9|TRBJ2-2|TRBD2
TGTGCCAGCAGTTATTATTCTTTGCGCGCGGGGGGCCGGAACACCGGGGAGCTGTTTTTT
CASSYYSLRAGGRNTGELFF
>-|14|TRBV28|TRBJ1-5|-
TGTGCCAGCAGCCGTGGGGGGATCAATCAGCCCCAGCATTTT
CASSRGGINQPQHF
>once|13|TRBV19|TRBJ1-1|-
TGTGCCAGTAGTATAAAGACAGGCACTGAAGCTTTCTTT
CASSIKTGTEAFF
>-|15|TRBV19|TRBJ1-3|-
TGTGCCAGTAGTATACAACAGGGAACTGGAAACACCATATATTTT
CASSIQQGTGNTIYF
>-|15|TRBV19|TRBJ2-7|-
TGTGCCAGTGGCAGGTCTATTCAGCCCATCCACGAGCAGTACTTC
CASGRSIQPIHEQYF
>-|14|TRBV7-9|TRBJ1-1|TRBD1
TGTGCCAGCAGCTTCGGACAGGTGGGCACTGAAGCTTTCTTT
CASSFGQVGTEAFF
>-|13|TRBV3-1/TRBV3-2|TRBJ1-6|-
TGTGCCAGCAGCCAATCTCGTGCCTCACCCCTCCACTTT
CASSQSRASPLHF
>-|12|TRBV2|TRBJ2-7|-
TGTGCCAGCAGTGAAGACTTTTACGAGCAGTACTTC
CASSEDFYEQYF
>-|15|TRBV9|TRBJ1-4|-
TGTGCCAGCACTGAGGGGCTTGCAACTAATGAAAAACTGTTTTTT
CASTEGLATNEKLFF